Sequencing of this T cell receptor beta chain was carried out in a study of human T cells and chemical hapten exposure. Study information: During the approximately 24-week study period, patients had diphenylcyclopropenone applied to the scalp every week.

Looked up from germline, CDR1 is SGDLS and CDR2 is YYNGEE. The CDR3 totals 14 residues. V was clipped by 4 bases and J by 5 bases, with 15 bases between them. Time point indicated: pre-sensitization, week 0. Treatment meaning: therapeutic diphenylcyclopropenone sensitization with weekly scalp DPC. Prior to each patch test being applied, blood was drawn. TCRdb itself ran the RACE reads through MiXCR, one entry per CDR3 protein. The sample carries fewer than 200,000 distinct CDR3 sequences, 25% to 35% recorded once. The TCR was taken from a woman in her twenties or thirties with alopecia areata. Some clones in this sample may be carry-over from other donors' samples. The chain links TRBV9 to TRBJ1-1, with D possibly TRBD1 on 6 matching bases. Specimen: whole blood, collected in connection with sensitization to the hapten diphenylcyclopropenone (DPC). The CDR3, as DNA: TGTGCCAGCAGCCCTACAGGGCTGGGGACTGAAGCTTTCTTT. This sequence encodes CASSPTGLGTEAFF. Combining the CDR3 with reference TRBV9 and TRBJ1-1 gives the whole variable domain DSGVTQTPKHLITATGQRVTLRCSPRSGDLSVYWYQQSLDQGLQFLIQYYNGEERAKGNILERFSAQQFPDLHSELNLSSLELGDSALYFCASSPTGLGTEAFFGQGTRLTVV.